One and the same sample provided the 17 T cell receptor beta chains below, sequenced in a study of shared clonotypes between healthy human individuals. TCRdb keeps only in-frame clones here, not all; method: immunoSEQ multiplex PCR. The data hold 1,400,000 or so clones, with about 98.5% observed a single time. The sample was naive CD4+ T cells sorted from blood. Subset described: CD45RA+ positively selected. The source of these receptors is a young man in good health.

The V gene is TRBV7-3, the J gene TRBJ1-5; 10 bases match TRBD1. The CDR3 length is 16 residues. V shed 1 base, J shed 1 base, and the junction held 1 base outside the gene matches. In germline, CDR1 is SGHTA, CDR2 FQGTGA. CDR3 bases: TGTGCCAGCAGCTTAAGGGACAGGGGAAGCAATCAGCCCCAGCATTTT. Translating it yields CASSLRDRGSNQPQHF.

The V call is TRBV28, the J call TRBJ2-5; 8 nucleotides align to TRBD1. V gave up 6 bases and J gave up 4 bases; unmatched junction bases: 10. The germline CDR1 and CDR2 sequences are MDHEN and SYDVKM. This CDR3 has 15 residues. CDR3 nucleotides: TGTGCCAGCAGACCGGACAGGGCGCAGGGAGAGACCCAGTACTTC. Amino acid sequence: CASRPDRAQGETQYF.

The chain recombines TRBV7-9 with TRBJ1-1, with TRBD1 matching over 7 bases. Per germline, CDR1 SEHNR and CDR2 FQNEAQ (reference sequence). This CDR3 region has 14 residues. The J segment lost 2 bases and the V segment lost 3 bases, leaving 3 bases of the junction unmatched. This chain's CDR3 is CASSFDRVNTEAFF. The CDR3 DNA reads TGTGCCAGCAGCTTCGACAGGGTAAACACTGAAGCTTTCTTT.

The V and J genes are TRBV5-6 and TRBJ2-6; TRBD1 agrees at 11 bases. Trimming at V came to 4 bases and at J to 0 bases, leaving 9 bases not matched to a gene. Germline CDR1 reads SGHDT; CDR2 reads YYEEEE. This CDR3 is 19 amino acids long. The CDR3: CASSPVGTGGLSGANVLTF. CDR3 coding DNA: TGTGCCAGCAGCCCGGTAGGGACAGGGGGTCTCTCTGGGGCCAACGTCCTGACTTTC.

This chain connects TRBV11-2 to TRBJ1-1; the D is unclear. The CDR3 runs to 18 residues. V was trimmed by 0 bases and J by 7 bases, leaving 24 bases between them. Germline CDR1 SGHAT, CDR2 FQNNGV. The CDR3 here is CASSLDSPVRGGLYEAFF. DNA for the CDR3: TGTGCCAGCAGCTTAGATTCTCCTGTACGGGGAGGGCTGTATGAAGCTTTCTTT.

The V gene is TRBV28, the J gene TRBJ2-7, with a possible D match to TRBD2 (5 bases). V shed 3 bases and J shed 2 bases, with 17 bases lying between them. The CDR3 is 16 residues long. Per the germline V gene, CDR1 is MDHEN and CDR2 is SYDVKM. CDR3: CASSFWTSRTAYEQYF. CDR3 DNA: TGTGCCAGCAGTTTTTGGACTTCCCGAACCGCCTACGAGCAGTACTTC.

The J gene is TRBJ2-2, the V gene TRBV11-2; D is ambiguous. V lost 4 bases to trimming and J lost 1 base, with 10 bases between them. This CDR3 spans 15 amino acids. CDR1 and CDR2 from the germline V gene are SGHAT and FQNNGV. The CDR3 spells CASSYLPGNTGELFF. The CDR3 DNA is TGTGCCAGCAGCTATCTGCCAGGGAACACCGGGGAGCTGTTTTTT. The variable domain in full, completed from reference TRBV11-2 and TRBJ2-2, reads EAGVAQSPRYKIIEKRQSVAFWCNPISGHATLYWYQQILGQGPKLLIQFQNNGVVDDSQLPKDRFSAERLKGVDSTLKIQPAKLEDSAVYLCASSYLPGNTGELFFGEGSRLTVL.

The chain uses TRBV27 and TRBJ2-7, with TRBD2 identical over 9 bases. Germline lookup yields CDR1 MNHEY and CDR2 SMNVEV (reference sequence). Trimming removed 8 bases from V and 4 bases from J; junction bases left unmatched: 18. The CDR3 contains 17 residues. The CDR3 DNA follows: TGTGCCAGCCCCCTCCCTGGCGGGAGGGCCGGTGGGTACGAGCAGTACTTC. Its protein is CASPLPGGRAGGYEQYF.

V and J are TRBV6-1 and TRBJ2-7, with TRBD2 identical over 7 bases. This CDR3 region has 13 residues. The V and J ends lost 6 bases and 4 bases, in that order; junction bases with no gene match: 6. Germline lookup yields CDR1 MNHNS and CDR2 SASEGT. The CDR3 coding sequence is TGTGCCAGCAGACCGGGACTAACGTACGAGCAGTACTTC. This sequence encodes CASRPGLTYEQYF.

The V gene is TRBV5-6, the J gene TRBJ2-3, with D perhaps TRBD1 (6 bases). V shed 3 bases and J shed 3 bases, with 11 bases lying between them. Germline loops: CDR1 SGHDT, CDR2 YYEEEE. This CDR3 is 14 amino acids long. CDR3 amino acids: CASSWETGTDTQYF. The CDR3 nucleotides are TGTGCCAGCAGCTGGGAAACAGGGACAGATACGCAGTATTTT.

The rearrangement links TRBV7-8 to TRBJ2-5; 10 bases match TRBD2. The CDR3 spans 18 residues. V dropped 5 bases and J dropped 2; count of bases not matched to a gene: 14. CDR1 SGHVS and CDR2 FQNEAQ come from the germline V gene. The CDR3 DNA reads as TGTGCCAGCAGCCGGCGAGCTAGCGGGAGAATTGGGCAAGAGACCCAGTACTTC. It is translated as CASSRRASGRIGQETQYF.

This chain uses TRBV5-5 with TRBJ2-5, with 9 bases matching TRBD2. Trimming took 4 bases from V and 5 from J; bases not matched to a gene: 9. Germline V CDR1 and CDR2: SGHKS, YYEKEE (reference sequence). The CDR3 runs 15 residues. This CDR3 is CASSTLSGSLETQYF. The CDR3 region has the DNA TGTGCCAGCAGCACGCTTAGCGGGAGTTTGGAGACCCAGTACTTC.

The chain is built from TRBV28 and TRBJ1-4; D is undetermined. Trimming removed 5 bases from V and 8 bases from J, with 15 bases in between. This CDR3 region has 14 residues. Germline V CDR1 and CDR2: MDHEN, SYDVKM. The CDR3 DNA is TGTGCCAGCAGTCCGCCGGATCGCTTGGAAAAACTGTTTTTT. Amino acid sequence: CASSPPDRLEKLFF.

V is TRBV5-4 and J is TRBJ2-1; the D gene could be TRBD1 or TRBD2 (7 bases each). The CDR3 consists of 17 residues. The germline CDR1 and CDR2 sequences are SGHNT and YYREEE (reference sequence). V was cut by 4 bases and J by 7 bases, with 24 bases left in between. Here the CDR3 DNA reads TGTGCCAGCAGCCAGGGGGTGCGGGAGCAAGCACAGAATGAGCAGTTCTTC. Translating gives CASSQGVREQAQNEQFF.

The gene calls are TRBV6-4 and TRBJ2-2, with D possibly TRBD2 on 5 matching bases. Germline CDR1 MRHNA, CDR2 SNTAGT. V shed 5 bases and J shed 0 bases, with 13 bases lying between them. The CDR3 contains 16 residues. CDR3: CASSPNGLANTGELFF. In DNA form, the CDR3 reads TGTGCCAGCAGTCCAAACGGACTTGCGAACACCGGGGAGCTGTTTTTT.

The chain uses TRBV7-9 and TRBJ2-2, with D unresolved. The CDR3 totals 14 residues. The V end lost 0 bases, the J end lost 6 bases, and 8 bases lay between the germline ends. Germline-derived CDR1 and CDR2 are SEHNR and FQNEAQ (reference sequence). The CDR3 DNA reads as TGTGCCAGCAGCTTAGCGGGAATAGCCGGGGAGCTGTTTTTT. Amino acids: CASSLAGIAGELFF.

Worth noting for this clone: Other DNA sequences from this sample encode an identical CDR3 as well. The chain combines TRBV29-1 with TRBJ2-3; the match to TRBD2 covers 11 bases. V lost 7 bases to trimming and J lost 0 bases; unmatched junction nucleotides: 3. Per the germline V gene, CDR1 is SQVTM and CDR2 is ANQGSEA. The CDR3 sequence is 14 residues long. This CDR3 reads CSGGTSGSTDTQYF. CDR3 DNA: TGCAGCGGGGGGACTAGCGGAAGCACAGATACGCAGTATTTT.